A selection of T cell receptor beta chains follows, all from one sample in a study of blood T cell repertoires in COVID-19. Repertoires were generated with immunoSEQ multiplex PCR, while TCRdb's copy carries only in-frame clones and drops some. Among about 200,000 clones listed, about nine tenths were seen once. Source material: peripheral blood. These receptors all come from a woman aged 70-85 years with acute or convalescent COVID-19. The CDR3 runs from the conserved cysteine through the conserved F or W. Each record gives: D gene, J gene, clone size, V gene, CDR3 DNA, CDR3 protein. D genes are given only for firm matches. Not all rows give a size; the values are once, few, many and, for expanded clones, a class.

TRBD2 TRBJ2-3 - TRBV11-3 TGTGCCAGTTCTAGCGGGGTTAGGACTAGCACAGATACGCAGTATTTT CASSSGVRTSTDTQYF
TRBD1 TRBJ2-1 - TRBV5-1 TGCGCCTCTAGGGGGCTACCCACGAACAATGAGCAGTTCTTC CASRGLPTNNEQFF
- TRBJ1-1 - TRBV6-5 TGTGCCAGCAGTTACTGGGGCGCTCGGGTAGCTTTCTTT CASSYWGARVAFF
- TRBJ2-5 few TRBV7-9 TGTGCCAGCAGCCGGGACTCCGAGGAGACCCAGTACTTC CASSRDSEETQYF
- TRBJ1-2 - TRBV28 TGTGCCAGCAGTCCCCCCGCAGTTAACTATGGCTACACCTTC CASSPPAVNYGYTF
TRBD1 TRBJ1-4 few TRBV5-1 TGCGCCAGCAGCTTGACCGGGACAGGGGTTGAAAAACTGTTTTTT CASSLTGTGVEKLFF
- TRBJ1-2 - TRBV5-6 TGTGCCAGCAGCTTGGTCGGGGCGGGGAACTATGGCTACACCTTC CASSLVGAGNYGYTF
TRBD1 TRBJ1-1 - TRBV12-3/TRBV12-4 TGTGCCAGCCTACAGGGGACGGGCACTGAAGCTTTCTTT CASLQGTGTEAFF
- TRBJ2-2 - TRBV28 TGTGCCAGCAGTTCCCTAACCGGGGAGCTGTTTTTT CASSSLTGELFF
- TRBJ2-3 - TRBV20-1 TGCAGTGCTAGCGTCACAGATACGCAGTATTTT CSASVTDTQYF
- TRBJ2-7 - TRBV10-2 TGCGCCAGCACTAGGGACACAGCCTACGAGCAGTACTTC CASTRDTAYEQYF
- TRBJ1-2 once TRBV10-2 TGCGCCAGCAGTGCCGAGTACGGCTACACCTTC CASSAEYGYTF
- TRBJ2-2 - TRBV7-3 TGTGCCAGCAGCTCCTCCGGGGAGCTGTTTTTT CASSSSGELFF
- TRBJ1-2 - TRBV19 TGTGCCAGTAGTGTCGACCGGAGCGGTGGCTACACCTTC CASSVDRSGGYTF
TRBD1 TRBJ1-2 - TRBV11-2 TGTGCCAGCAGCTCGGTGGACAGGGTCTGGCGGGGCTACACCTTC CASSSVDRVWRGYTF
- TRBJ2-1 - TRBV6-5 TGTGCCAGCAACCGACCGGCAGGGCGGTACAATGAGCAGTTCTTC CASNRPAGRYNEQFF
- TRBJ2-1 - TRBV6-2/TRBV6-3 TGTGCCAGCAGTTACTCGGGAGGTAGCAATGAGCAGTTCTTC CASSYSGGSNEQFF
- TRBJ2-7 - TRBV6-2/TRBV6-3 TGTGCCAGCAGCCTCGGGACCTACGAGCAGTACTTC CASSLGTYEQYF
- TRBJ1-2 once TRBV19 TGTGCCAGTAGTGCAAACAGGGAAATTAACTATGGCTACACCTTC CASSANREINYGYTF
TRBD2 TRBJ2-3 - TRBV5-4 TGTGCCAGCAGCATCGTGGGGACTAGAAACACAGATACGCAGTATTTT CASSIVGTRNTDTQYF
TRBD2 TRBJ2-5 once TRBV19 TGTGCCAGTAGGACTAGCGGGAGCTCGGAGACCCAGTACTTC CASRTSGSSETQYF
- TRBJ1-5 - TRBV2 TGTGCCAGCAGTGAACACAGTGGTTATCAGCCCCAGCATTTT CASSEHSGYQPQHF
TRBD1 TRBJ1-6 - TRBV28 TGTGCCAGTTACCGGGACAGGGGAAATTCACCCCTCCACTTT CASYRDRGNSPLHF
TRBD2 TRBJ2-1 - TRBV5-1 TGCGCCAGCAGCCCGGGTAGCGGGAGGAGAAATGAGCAGTTCTTC CASSPGSGRRNEQFF
- TRBJ1-1 - TRBV11-3 TGTGCCAGCAGCTTAGGGGCGCGGGTTACTGAAGCTTTCTTT CASSLGARVTEAFF
- TRBJ2-2 - TRBV5-4 TGTGCCAGCAGCCCGCCAAGCGGATTTAACACCGGGGAGCTGTTTTTT CASSPPSGFNTGELFF
- TRBJ2-2 - TRBV5-1 TGCGCCAGCAGCGCGACAGGAGTCAACACCGGGGAGCTGTTTTTT CASSATGVNTGELFF
TRBD1 TRBJ1-1 - TRBV5-1 TGCGCCAGCAGTTACACCGGGACAGGGAACACTGAAGCTTTCTTT CASSYTGTGNTEAFF
TRBD2 TRBJ2-2 - TRBV7-8 TGTGCCAGCAGCCAAAGAATGACTAGCGGGGCAAAAACTAGGCGGGAGCTGTTTTTT CASSQRMTSGAKTRRELFF
TRBD1 TRBJ1-2 - TRBV3-1/TRBV3-2 TGTGCCAGCAGCCAGCACAGGGGGAAGGATGGCTACACCTTC CASSQHRGKDGYTF
TRBD1 TRBJ1-5 - TRBV6-4 TGTGCCAGCAGTCCTGACAGGGGTCAGCCCCAGCATTTT CASSPDRGQPQHF
- TRBJ1-2 - TRBV27 TGTGCCAGCAGTCCTCGGGGGTACTATGGCTACACCTTC CASSPRGYYGYTF